The 16 T cell receptor beta chains below come from one sample, sequenced in a study of CD8 T cells in Susac syndrome. An input of about 0.45 to 1 ug of RNA was subjected to reverse transcription using random hexamers. TCRdb analysed the immunoSEQ multiplex PCR reads with MiXCR anew, one entry per CDR3 protein. The sample includes under 200,000 distinct CDR3 sequences, approximately 96% of them seen just once. The sequenced material came from CD4+ T cells from PBMCs. The receptor set was obtained from a human donor with Susac syndrome.

CDR3: CASSLADRANTEAFF. The DNA of the CDR3 is TGTGCCAGCAGCTTGGCGGACAGGGCGAACACTGAAGCTTTCTTT. The chain uses TRBV5-6 and TRBJ1-1; 8 positions agree with TRBD1. This CDR3 comprises 15 residues. The V gene end was trimmed by 0 bases and the J gene end by 1 base; junction bases not matched to a gene: 2. Per germline, CDR1 SGHDT and CDR2 YYEEEE.

This clonotype was found once. V and J are TRBV3-1 and TRBJ1-1; TRBD1 agrees at 8 bases. In germline, CDR1 is LGHDT, CDR2 YNNKEL (reference sequence). With V trimmed by 1 base and J by 3 bases, 4 bases remained unmatched. The length of the CDR3 is 15 residues. The CDR3 loop is CASSQGTGRYTEAFF. Here the CDR3 DNA reads TGTGCCAGCAGCCAAGGGACAGGGAGGTACACTGAAGCTTTCTTT.

The chain carries TRBV11-2 and TRBJ2-5; no reliable D call. This CDR3 is 14 amino acids long. V dropped 0 bases and J dropped 2 bases, with 7 bases sitting between them. Per the germline V gene, CDR1 is SGHAT and CDR2 is FQNNGV. CDR3 region: CASSLDRWQETQYF. In nucleotides, the CDR3 is TGTGCCAGCAGCTTAGACAGGTGGCAAGAGACCCAGTACTTC.

The gene calls are TRBV2 and TRBJ2-3; 7 positions agree with TRBD2. The germline CDR1 and CDR2 sequences are SNHLY and FYNNEI. The CDR3 runs to 15 residues. Trimming removed 0 bases from V and 2 bases from J; junction bases left unmatched: 2. CDR3: CASSEAGTTTDTQYF. The CDR3 DNA is TGTGCCAGCAGTGAAGCGGGGACTACCACAGATACGCAGTATTTT.

The chain uses TRBV7-3 and TRBJ1-2; unclear D gene. Germline CDR1 and CDR2: SGHTA and FQGTGA. This CDR3 region has 15 residues. V gave up 4 bases and J gave up 6 bases, with 18 bases separating them. CDR3 nucleotides: TGTGCCAGCAGCTCGCCATCAGGAGTTGGAGATGGCTACACCTTC. This sequence encodes CASSSPSGVGDGYTF.

The chain employs TRBV18 and TRBJ2-2, with TRBD2 matching 7 bases. The germline V gene encodes CDR1 KGHSH and CDR2 LQKENI. After removal of 5 bases from V and 5 bases from J, the junction contained 5 bases not matched to a gene. The CDR3 loop spans 14 amino acids. The CDR3 reads CASSSVAGTGELFF. CDR3 bases: TGTGCCAGCTCATCAGTAGCGGGTACCGGGGAGCTGTTTTTT.

The chain uses TRBV29-1 and TRBJ2-3, with TRBD2 identical over 11 bases. CDR1 SQVTM and CDR2 ANQGSEA come from the germline V gene. CDR3 length equals 14 residues. The J segment lost 5 bases and the V segment lost 7 bases, leaving 8 bases of the junction unmatched. In DNA form, the CDR3 reads TGCAGCGGGGTAGCGGGGGGGTTGAGAGATACGCAGTATTTT. Protein product: CSGVAGGLRDTQYF.

The V and J genes are TRBV30 and TRBJ1-2; no clear D gene. Germline V lookup: CDR1 GTSNPN, CDR2 SVGIG (reference sequence). V was shortened by 2 bases and J by 8 bases, with 9 bases between the two germline ends. The CDR3 spans 11 residues. The CDR3 DNA follows: TGTGCCTGGAGTAACGGGCTGGGCTACACCTTC. Translating gives CAWSNGLGYTF. The whole variable domain, filled in from reference TRBV30 and TRBJ1-2, reads SQTIHQWPATLVQPVGSPLSLECTVEGTSNPNLYWYRQAAGRGLQLLFYSVGIGQISSEVPQNLSASRPQDRQFILSSKKLLLSDSGFYLCAWSNGLGYTFGSGTRLTVV.

J is TRBJ2-3 and V is TRBV12-3 or TRBV12-4; TRBD2 agrees at 12 bases. V lost 7 bases to trimming and J lost 5 bases; unmatched junction nucleotides: 10. The length of the CDR3 is 16 residues. CDR3 nucleotides: TGTGCCAGCAAGCCCCTAGCGGGGGGGCAGGGAGATACGCAGTATTTT. Translation: CASKPLAGGQGDTQYF.

The chain recombines TRBV2 with TRBJ2-3; 8 nucleotides align to TRBD2. The CDR3 sequence is 16 residues long. CDR1 and CDR2 (germline): SNHLY, FYNNEI. The V gene end was trimmed by 11 bases and the J gene end by 1 base; junction bases not matched to a gene: 14. The CDR3 coding sequence is TGTGCCTTATCCCAGCCGGGGGGGCCCCGCACAGATACGCAGTATTTT. As protein: CALSQPGGPRTDTQYF.

This chain joins TRBV6-2 or TRBV6-3 and TRBJ2-7, with D perhaps being TRBD1 or TRBD2 (5 bases each). CDR3 length equals 14 residues. Between the trimmed V and J ends, which lost 4 bases and 2 bases, there was a span of 12 bases. The V gene's germline CDR1 is MNHEY and CDR2 SVGEGT. In DNA form, the CDR3 reads TGTGCCAGCAGTTTTAGAGGGGCCGCCTACGAGCAGTACTTC. As protein: CASSFRGAAYEQYF.

The chain employs TRBV4-1 and TRBJ2-7, with 11 bases identical to TRBD2. Per germline, CDR1 MGHRA and CDR2 YSYEKL. V was pared by 4 bases and J by 0 bases, with 5 bases of the junction left unmatched. The CDR3 covers 16 residues. CDR3 DNA: TGCGCCAGCAGCCGTCTAGCGGGGGGCCTCTCCTACGAGCAGTACTTC. This sequence encodes CASSRLAGGLSYEQYF.

This chain joins TRBV7-2 and TRBJ2-5; possible D gene TRBD1, 5 bases. Germline V CDR1 and CDR2: SGHTA, FQGNSA. V was shortened by 4 bases and J by 5 bases, with 14 bases between the two germline ends. CDR3 length equals 14 residues. Here the CDR3 reads CASSSRVWGETQYF. CDR3 nucleotide sequence: TGTGCCAGCAGCTCCAGGGTGTGGGGCGAGACCCAGTACTTC.

The chain carries TRBV4-2 and TRBJ1-1; D gene ambiguous. CDR3 length: 14 residues. From germline, CDR1 is LGHNA and CDR2 YNFKEQ. V dropped 3 bases and J dropped 1 base, with 9 bases sitting between them. The CDR3: CASSQEPRNTEAFF. The CDR3 bases are TGTGCCAGCAGCCAGGAGCCGCGGAACACTGAAGCTTTCTTT.

The chain recombines TRBV6-2 or TRBV6-3 with TRBJ1-2; unclear D gene. The CDR3 has 11 residues. Germline CDR1 reads MNHEY; CDR2 reads SVGEGT. Between the trimmed V and J ends, which lost 8 bases and 7 bases, there was a span of 11 bases. In DNA, the CDR3 is TGTGCCAGCTACTATGTGGGTGGCTACACCTTC. It is translated as CASYYVGGYTF.

The V and J genes are TRBV20-1 and TRBJ2-1; TRBD2 matches at 8 bases. This CDR3 has 16 residues. Germline trimming cut 0 bases from V and 3 bases from J; bases unmatched to any gene: 7. From germline, CDR1 is DFQATT and CDR2 SNEGSKA (reference sequence). The CDR3 sequence: CSAREPAGVNYNEQFF. The CDR3 DNA reads as TGCAGTGCTAGAGAACCAGCGGGAGTCAACTACAATGAGCAGTTCTTC.